The sample holds a few counts of the clone carrying this TCR beta chain. Germline lookup yields CDR1 LNHDA and CDR2 SQIVND (reference sequence). V lost 5 bases to trimming and J lost 6 bases; unmatched junction nucleotides: 12. This CDR3 is built from 15 residues. The repertoire was sequenced with immunoSEQ multiplex PCR; TCRdb's copy has only in-frame clones and lacks some. Here the sample spans 65,000 to 80,000 clones, approximately 82% being singletons. The data are from a study of blood T cell repertoires in COVID-19. About the study: The samples span acute and convalescent COVID-19 from the United States, Italy and Spain. Nucleic acid was either cDNA or gDNA, and it came from T cells, B-cell-depleted T cells, or PBMCs.

The source material was peripheral blood. V gene TRBV19 combines with J gene TRBJ1-2, with TRBD1 identical over 7 bases. The receptor comes from a human donor in a cohort sampled during active COVID-19. In DNA form, the CDR3 reads TGTGCCAGTAGTGTTTACAGGGGCTCCTCGGATGGCTACACCTTC. Translated: CASSVYRGSSDGYTF.